The next 5 T cell receptor beta chains were all read from a single sample in a study of T cell changes during pregnancy in multiple sclerosis. The table came from immunoSEQ multiplex PCR; TCRdb's copy has only in-frame clones and leaves some out. The sample yields over 80,000 clones, over 85% seen once. This specimen was peripheral blood, taken in the third trimester of pregnancy. These TCRs come from a female donor in good health, enrolled as a control in a pregnancy study.

The genes are TRBV7-6 and TRBJ2-2; 7 nucleotides align to TRBD1. The junction had 11 bases not matched to a gene; V was cut back by 2 bases and J by 2 bases. The CDR3 contains 18 residues. The germline gives CDR1 SGHVS, CDR2 FNYEAQ. CDR3 coding DNA: TGTGCCAGCAGCTTACAACAGGGGCCAGGGTCCAACACCGGGGAGCTGTTTTTT. Protein sequence: CASSLQQGPGSNTGELFF.

CDR3 nucleotide sequence: TGTGCCAGCAGTTTATTCCCCGAGACTAGCGGTCACGAGCAGTACTTC. Residues: CASSLFPETSGHEQYF. V is TRBV27 and J is TRBJ2-7; 9 nucleotides agree with TRBD2. Germline CDR1 and CDR2: MNHEY and SMNVEV (reference sequence). CDR3 length: 16 amino acids. V lost 1 base to trimming and J lost 5 bases; unmatched junction nucleotides: 9.

V and J are TRBV5-1 and TRBJ1-4, with TRBD1 matching 7 bases. The germline V gene has CDR1 SGHRS and CDR2 YFSETQ. V lost 9 bases, J lost 8 bases, and 10 bases stayed unmatched. The CDR3 is made up of 13 amino acids. The CDR3 here is CATAQGPDEKLFF. The CDR3 bases are TGCGCCACCGCACAGGGGCCGGACGAAAAACTGTTTTTT.

V usage is TRBV5-1 and J usage is TRBJ2-5; D may be TRBD2 (7 bases). Trimming stripped 4 bases from V and 2 bases from J, with 12 bases between. This CDR3 is 14 amino acids long. Germline loops: CDR1 SGHRS, CDR2 YFSETQ. The DNA for the CDR3 is TGCGCCAGCAGCGGGGGGGCCTCTCAAGAGACCCAGTACTTC. Protein sequence: CASSGGASQETQYF.

This clone has a handful of counts. The V call is TRBV6-5, the J call TRBJ2-2; no definite D call. V shed 5 bases and J shed 6 bases, with 16 bases lying between them. CDR1 MNHEY and CDR2 SVGAGI come from the germline V gene. The CDR3 length is 15 residues. CDR3 DNA sequence: TGTGCCAGCAGTCGGTTGGGCTATGGGTCCGGGGAGCTGTTTTTT. Residues: CASSRLGYGSGELFF.